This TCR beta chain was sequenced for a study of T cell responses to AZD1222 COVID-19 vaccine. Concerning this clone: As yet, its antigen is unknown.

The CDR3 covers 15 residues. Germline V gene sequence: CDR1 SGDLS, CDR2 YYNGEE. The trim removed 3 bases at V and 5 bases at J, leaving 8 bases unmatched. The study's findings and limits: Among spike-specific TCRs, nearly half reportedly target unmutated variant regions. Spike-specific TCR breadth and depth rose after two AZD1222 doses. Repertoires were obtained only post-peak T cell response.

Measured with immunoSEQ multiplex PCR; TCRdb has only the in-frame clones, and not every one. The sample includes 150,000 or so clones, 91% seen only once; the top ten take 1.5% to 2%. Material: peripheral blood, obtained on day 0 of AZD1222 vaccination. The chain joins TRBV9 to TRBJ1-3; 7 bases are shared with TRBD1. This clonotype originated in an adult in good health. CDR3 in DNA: TGTGCCAGCAGCGACCCGACAGGGCGGAGAAACACCATATATTTT. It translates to CASSDPTGRRNTIYF.